The 26 T cell receptor beta chains listed next were all sequenced from one sample in a study of cytomegalovirus exposure and HLA in healthy donors. The data were produced by immunoSEQ multiplex PCR, yet TCRdb's version contains in-frame clones alone and is incomplete. Of 140,000 or so clones in the sample, roughly 86% were seen once. The sequenced sample consisted of PBMCs. These receptors were collected from a man aged 18 to 29 in good health and CMV-seropositive.

This chain connects TRBV2 to TRBJ2-2; D perhaps matches TRBD2 (5 bases). The CDR3 is made up of 15 amino acids. The germline CDR1 and CDR2 sequences are SNHLY and FYNNEI. The V end was cut by 4 bases, the J end by 4 bases, with 13 bases between. CDR3 amino acids: CASSVTGKGTGELFF. Written as DNA, the CDR3 is TGTGCCAGCAGTGTAACGGGAAAGGGCACCGGGGAGCTGTTTTTT.

This sequence joins TRBV5-8 and TRBJ2-1; 14 bases fit TRBD2. The CDR3 is made up of 20 amino acids. V was clipped by 4 bases and J by 0 bases; unmatched bases: 12. CDR1 SGHTS and CDR2 YDEGEE come from the germline V gene. The CDR3 here is CASSPTGLAGGLSSYNEQFF. DNA for the CDR3: TGTGCCAGCAGCCCTACCGGACTAGCGGGAGGCCTGAGCTCCTACAATGAGCAGTTCTTC.

This chain uses TRBV6-5 with TRBJ2-7; 8 bases agree with TRBD1. The V and J ends lost 5 bases and 9 bases, in that order; junction bases with no gene match: 6. CDR1 and CDR2 (germline): MNHEY, SVGAGI. There are 12 residues in the CDR3. CDR3 sequence reads: CASSTGQGGQYF. In nucleotides, the CDR3 is TGTGCCAGCAGTACCGGACAGGGAGGGCAGTACTTC.

The chain links TRBV28 to TRBJ1-4; a weak D match, TRBD1 (6 bases). V gave up 5 bases and J gave up 6 bases, with 19 bases separating them. Germline V gene data show CDR1 as MDHEN and CDR2 as SYDVKM. The CDR3 is 16 amino acids. CDR3 amino acids: CASSPPGYRVDEKLFF. DNA for the CDR3: TGTGCCAGCAGTCCCCCGGGGTACAGGGTAGATGAAAAACTGTTTTTT.

This chain joins TRBV30 and TRBJ1-2; TRBD1 agrees at 10 bases. This CDR3 region has 14 residues. Trimming cost V 5 bases and J 6 bases; bases outside gene matches: 9. Germline values: CDR1 GTSNPN, CDR2 SVGIG (reference sequence). As DNA, the CDR3 is TGTGCCTGGCTTACCTCCGGGACAGGGGATGGCTACACCTTC. This sequence encodes CAWLTSGTGDGYTF.

The rearrangement links TRBV5-1 to TRBJ1-1; a weak D match, TRBD1 (6 bases). The CDR3 runs to 14 residues. The germline V and J ends were trimmed by 0 bases and 6 bases, with 12 bases remaining between them. The V gene's germline CDR1 is SGHRS and CDR2 YFSETQ. CDR3 sequence: CASSLGGGAPEAFF. For the CDR3, the DNA is TGCGCCAGCAGCTTGGGTGGGGGGGCCCCTGAAGCTTTCTTT.

On this clone: The junction and the germline gene differ at one end; a read error may be behind it. This rearrangement joins TRBV7-7 to TRBJ2-3; D possibly corresponds to TRBD2 (6 bases). CDR3 length equals 16 residues. Germline values: CDR1 SSHAT, CDR2 FNYEAQ (reference sequence). CDR3 DNA sequence: TGTGCTAGCAGCTCTTTCCCGGGGGAGAGCACAGATACGCAGTATTTT. Translation gives CASSSFPGESTDTQYF.

The chain combines TRBV5-1 with TRBJ2-3, with 8 bases matching TRBD2. V lost 4 bases, J lost 10 bases, and 11 bases stayed unmatched. In germline, CDR1 is SGHRS, CDR2 YFSETQ. The CDR3 consists of 14 residues. CDR3 coding DNA: TGCGCCAGCAGCCTCCCCTCCGGAGCGGGGGCGCAGTATTTT. Its protein product is CASSLPSGAGAQYF.

This clone was seen only a few times. This sequence joins TRBV7-3 and TRBJ2-1, with D maybe TRBD1 (5 bases). The CDR3 runs to 16 residues. V was shortened by 3 bases and J by 0 bases, with 12 bases between the two germline ends. Germline lookup yields CDR1 SGHTA and CDR2 FQGTGA. CDR3 residues: CASSLTAPSSYNEQFF. CDR3 sequence (DNA): TGTGCCAGCAGCTTGACAGCCCCTAGCTCCTACAATGAGCAGTTCTTC. Complete variable domain (other parts from reference TRBV7-3 and TRBJ2-1): GAGVSQTPSNKVTEKGKYVELRCDPISGHTALYWYRQSLGQGPEFLIYFQGTGAADDSGLPNDRFFAVRPEGSVSTLKIQRTERGDSAVYLCASSLTAPSSYNEQFFGPGTRLTVL.

This chain joins TRBV28 and TRBJ2-7; D is perhaps TRBD1 (6 bases). V lost 2 bases and J lost 2, with 13 bases in between. The CDR3 is 15 amino acids. Germline V lookup: CDR1 MDHEN, CDR2 SYDVKM. The chain's CDR3 is CASSLGSGVPYEQYF. The DNA for the CDR3 is TGTGCCAGCAGTTTAGGATCAGGGGTGCCCTACGAGCAGTACTTC.

As DNA, the CDR3 is TGTGCCAGCAGCTCCTACACAGATACGCAGTATTTT. The encoded protein is CASSSYTDTQYF. The chain carries TRBV5-8 and TRBJ2-3; D uncertain. Per the germline V gene, CDR1 is SGHTS and CDR2 is YDEGEE. V was trimmed by 3 bases and J by 2 bases, leaving 4 bases between them. CDR3 length: 12 residues. Based on the CDR3 plus reference TRBV5-8 and TRBJ2-3, the full variable domain is EAGVTQSPTHLIKTRGQQATLRCSPISGHTSVYWYQQALGLGLQFLLWYDEGEERNRGNFPPRFSGRQFPNYSSELNVNALELEDSALYLCASSSYTDTQYFGPGTRLTVL.

The chain couples TRBV13 to TRBJ2-7; TRBD2 matches 15 bases. With 4 bases clipped from V and 6 bases from J, the junction kept 4 bases outside the gene matches. The CDR3 is 15 amino acids. Germline CDR1 PRHDT, CDR2 FYEKMQ (reference sequence). The CDR3 DNA is TGTGCCAGCAGCTCCGGACTAGCGGGAGGGATCGAGCAGTACTTC. Translation gives CASSSGLAGGIEQYF.

This clone has a single count. The V call is TRBV6-1, the J call TRBJ1-1, with a weak D call TRBD1 (6 bases). CDR1 and CDR2 from the germline V gene are MNHNS and SASEGT. With 1 base removed from V and 4 bases from J, the gap between germline ends came to 10 bases. The CDR3 is 14 residues long. CDR3 in amino acids: CASSEEGGTTEAFF. The CDR3 DNA is TGTGCCAGCAGTGAAGAGGGGGGGACCACTGAAGCTTTCTTT.

This chain links TRBV5-4 with TRBJ2-1, with TRBD2 matching over 10 bases. CDR1 and CDR2 from the germline V gene are SGHNT and YYREEE (reference sequence). CDR3 size: 16 residues. J gave up 8 bases and V 3 bases, and 11 bases lay outside the gene matches. CDR3 sequence reads: CASSSKREGPGDEQFF. The CDR3 DNA is TGTGCCAGCAGCTCCAAGCGGGAGGGCCCTGGTGATGAGCAGTTCTTC.

This rearrangement joins TRBV30 to TRBJ1-2, with TRBD1 as a possible D gene (5 bases). The V gene's germline CDR1 is GTSNPN and CDR2 SVGIG (reference sequence). Deletions cut 1 base from V and 0 bases from J, with 12 bases between. The CDR3 sequence is 15 residues long. CDR3 nucleotides: TGTGCCTGGAGTGACAGGTCCTCTTCTAACTATGGCTACACCTTC. Its protein product is CAWSDRSSSNYGYTF.

The gene calls are TRBV11-2 and TRBJ1-2, with 8 bases identical to TRBD1. The V and J ends lost 6 bases and 6 bases, in that order; junction bases with no gene match: 12. Per germline, CDR1 SGHAT and CDR2 FQNNGV. The CDR3 runs 15 residues. The CDR3 loop is CASRRTGLGENGYTF. CDR3 sequence (DNA): TGTGCCAGCAGGAGGACAGGGTTAGGAGAGAATGGCTACACCTTC.

The chain recombines TRBV6-1 with TRBJ2-6; the D gene is possibly TRBD1 (5 bases). V was shortened by 4 bases and J by 0 bases, with 13 bases between the two germline ends. CDR3 length: 17 residues. Germline lookup yields CDR1 MNHNS and CDR2 SASEGT. As DNA, the CDR3 is TGTGCCAGCAGTGGGACACGAGCACTCTCTGGGGCCAACGTCCTGACTTTC. Its protein is CASSGTRALSGANVLTF.

V and J are TRBV6-5 and TRBJ1-1, with 7 bases that match TRBD1. CDR1 is MNHEY, CDR2 SVGAGI, per germline. This CDR3 comprises 13 residues. The junction had 4 bases not matched to a gene; V was cut back by 6 bases and J by 3 bases. CDR3: CASRLGQYTEAFF. The DNA of the CDR3 is TGTGCCAGCAGACTGGGACAGTACACTGAAGCTTTCTTT.

V gene TRBV6-5 combines with J gene TRBJ1-5; unclear D gene. Trimming cost V 8 bases and J 4 bases, with 12 bases left between them. CDR1 is MNHEY and CDR2 is SVGAGI in the germline V gene. This CDR3 contains 13 residues. The CDR3 sequence: CASREVENQPQHF. CDR3 in DNA: TGTGCCAGCCGGGAGGTAGAAAATCAGCCCCAGCATTTT.

This sequence joins TRBV19 and TRBJ1-2, with TRBD1 matching 11 bases. Trimming cost V 5 bases and J 6 bases; bases outside gene matches: 14. CDR3 length: 17 residues. Germline assignment: CDR1 LNHDA and CDR2 SQIVND (reference sequence). The CDR3 loop reads CASSLTWTGGGVDGYTF. The CDR3 DNA reads as TGTGCCAGTAGTCTGACCTGGACAGGGGGCGGTGTAGATGGCTACACCTTC.

The chain couples TRBV11-2 to TRBJ2-2, with a weak D call TRBD1 (6 bases). The germline CDR1 and CDR2 sequences are SGHAT and FQNNGV. This CDR3 has 15 residues. Trimming shortened V by 1 base and J by 0 bases, and 6 bases separated the two germline ends. DNA of the CDR3: TGTGCCAGCAGCTTAGGGACAGCGAACACCGGGGAGCTGTTTTTT. It codes for CASSLGTANTGELFF.

The V call is TRBV7-9, the J call TRBJ2-2; D call uncertain. CDR1 and CDR2 (germline): SEHNR, FQNEAQ (reference sequence). Trimming removed 3 bases from V and 1 base from J, with 12 bases in between. The length of the CDR3 is 16 residues. The CDR3 spells CASSFVWALNTGELFF. The CDR3 DNA reads TGTGCCAGCAGCTTCGTCTGGGCCCTGAACACCGGGGAGCTGTTTTTT.

The chain joins TRBV27 to TRBJ2-1, with TRBD2 identical over 8 bases. V was pared by 6 bases and J by 7 bases, with 8 bases of the junction left unmatched. CDR3 size: 14 residues. Germline assignment: CDR1 MNHEY and CDR2 SMNVEV (reference sequence). The CDR3 nucleotides are TGTGCCAGCAGACCCGGGGGGGTCGAGAATGAGCAGTTCTTC. Translating it yields CASRPGGVENEQFF.

This chain uses TRBV6-1 with TRBJ1-2, with D perhaps TRBD1 (6 bases). The CDR3 length is 13 residues. Trimming shortened V by 2 bases and J by 8 bases, and 12 bases separated the two germline ends. The V gene's germline CDR1 is MNHNS and CDR2 SASEGT. The CDR3 here is CASSEQGLRGYTF. CDR3 in DNA: TGTGCCAGCAGTGAACAGGGGCTGAGGGGCTACACCTTC.

The chain employs TRBV6-4 and TRBJ2-5, with 10 positions matching TRBD2. The junction had 5 bases not matched to a gene; V was cut back by 5 bases and J by 2 bases. This CDR3 contains 15 residues. From germline, CDR1 is MRHNA and CDR2 SNTAGT. Here the CDR3 DNA reads TGTGCCAGCAGTAAGGAAGCGGGGGGGCAAGAGACCCAGTACTTC. Amino acids: CASSKEAGGQETQYF.

This chain joins TRBV7-9 and TRBJ2-5; D possibly corresponds to TRBD1 (6 bases). The CDR3 has 13 residues. Looked up from germline, CDR1 is SEHNR and CDR2 is FQNEAQ (reference sequence). V lost 5 bases and J 5 bases, leaving 12 bases between the germline ends. The CDR3, as DNA: TGTGCCAGCAGCGAAGGGGGTACGGAGACCCAGTACTTC. Translated: CASSEGGTETQYF.